The 8 T cell receptor beta chains presented below share a single source sample, sequenced in a study of cytomegalovirus exposure and HLA in healthy donors. PCR amplification relied on 60 Vbeta primers (plus 13 Jbeta primers). TCRdb's copy holds only in-frame clones and misses some; the assay was immunoSEQ multiplex PCR. The data hold 75,000 to 90,000 clones, with 85% observed a single time. The sample was PBMCs. Receptor source: a man aged 40-50 years in good health and CMV-seropositive.

This clone has only one observation. V gene TRBV27 combines with J gene TRBJ1-6, with D hard to call. The length of the CDR3 is 12 residues. Trimming stripped 3 bases from V and 9 bases from J, with 6 bases between. Germline values: CDR1 MNHEY, CDR2 SMNVEV (reference sequence). The CDR3 here is CASSLEGSPLHF. DNA for the CDR3: TGTGCCAGCAGTTTGGAGGGTTCACCCCTCCACTTT.

CDR3 nucleotide sequence: TGTGCCAGCAGTTACAGGACAGGGAGCTATGGCTACACCTTC. Residues: CASSYRTGSYGYTF. The rearrangement uses TRBV6-5 and TRBJ1-2; 8 bases are a match to TRBD1. CDR3 length: 14 amino acids. CDR1 is MNHEY, CDR2 SVGAGI, per germline. V lost 2 bases and J lost 4; bases outside the gene matches: 3.

This chain links TRBV11-2 with TRBJ2-7, with a possible D match to TRBD2 (6 bases). Germline V lookup: CDR1 SGHAT, CDR2 FQNNGV. CDR3 size: 16 residues. Trimming pared 4 bases from V and 2 bases from J, leaving 18 bases between. This CDR3 is CASSWGVFGSPYEQYF. Here the CDR3 DNA reads TGTGCCAGCAGCTGGGGGGTATTTGGCTCTCCCTACGAGCAGTACTTC.

V usage is TRBV4-1 and J usage is TRBJ2-7; 9 nucleotides align to TRBD1. Germline values: CDR1 MGHRA, CDR2 YSYEKL. J lost 3 bases, V lost 0 bases, and 3 bases had no gene match. This CDR3 is 15 amino acids long. This CDR3 is CASSQETGGVYEQYF. DNA for the CDR3: TGCGCCAGCAGCCAAGAGACAGGGGGAGTCTACGAGCAGTACTTC.

CDR3 in DNA: TGTGCCAGCACGAACGGCGGGGGTTATTATAATTCACCCCTCCACTTT. It translates to CASTNGGGYYNSPLHF. The J gene is TRBJ1-6, the V gene TRBV28; possible D gene TRBD1, 5 bases. This CDR3 contains 16 residues. The germline V gene has CDR1 MDHEN and CDR2 SYDVKM. V dropped 7 bases and J dropped 4 bases, with 17 bases sitting between them.

By proportion, this clone is medium-sized (0.01 to 0.1%). This CDR3 is also generated by other DNA sequences in the sample. J is TRBJ2-3 and V is TRBV5-4, with 10 bases matching TRBD2. V was pared by 0 bases and J by 5 bases, with 6 bases of the junction left unmatched. This CDR3 comprises 16 residues. The germline CDR1 and CDR2 sequences are SGHNT and YYREEE (reference sequence). The chain's CDR3 is CASSLGAGGPGDTQYF. CDR3 in DNA: TGTGCCAGCAGCTTGGGAGCGGGAGGGCCTGGAGATACGCAGTATTTT.

In this sample, this clone turned up a few times. V usage is TRBV4-1 and J usage is TRBJ1-5; D might be TRBD1 (6 bases). The V and J ends lost 1 base and 6 bases respectively, with 13 bases between them. The CDR3 consists of 15 residues. Germline values: CDR1 MGHRA, CDR2 YSYEKL. The DNA of the CDR3 is TGCGCCAGCAGCCAAGGAGACAGGTCGACTCAGCCCCAGCATTTT. Protein product: CASSQGDRSTQPQHF.

The chain is built from TRBV27 and TRBJ2-4; weak D call: TRBD2 (5 bases). The J call may be faulty, since TRBJ2-1 better matches the DNA end. The CDR3 is 15 residues long. Germline-derived CDR1 and CDR2 are MNHEY and SMNVEV (reference sequence). CDR3 amino acids: CASKGSGTGKNIQFF. In DNA form, the CDR3 reads TGTGCCAGTAAGGGTAGTGGAACGGGGAAAAACATTCAGTTCTTC.